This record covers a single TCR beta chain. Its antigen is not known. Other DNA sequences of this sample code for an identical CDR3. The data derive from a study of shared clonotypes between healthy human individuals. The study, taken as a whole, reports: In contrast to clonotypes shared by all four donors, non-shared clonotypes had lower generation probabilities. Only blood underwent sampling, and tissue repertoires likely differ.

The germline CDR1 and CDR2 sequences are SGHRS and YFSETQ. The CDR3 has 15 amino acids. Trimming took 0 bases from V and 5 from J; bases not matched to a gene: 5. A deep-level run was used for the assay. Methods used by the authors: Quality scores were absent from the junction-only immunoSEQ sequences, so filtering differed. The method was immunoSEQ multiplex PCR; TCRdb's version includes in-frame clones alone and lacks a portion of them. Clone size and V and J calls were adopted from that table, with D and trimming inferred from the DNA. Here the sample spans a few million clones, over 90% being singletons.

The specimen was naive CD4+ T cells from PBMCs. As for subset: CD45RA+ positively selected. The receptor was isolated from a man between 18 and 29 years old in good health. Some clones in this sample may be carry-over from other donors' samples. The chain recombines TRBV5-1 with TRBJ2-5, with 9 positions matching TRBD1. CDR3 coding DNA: TGCGCCAGCAGCTTGGAACAGGGGGCGTGGGAGACCCAGTACTTC. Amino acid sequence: CASSLEQGAWETQYF.